This T cell receptor beta chain was obtained from a study of sequential checkpoint blockade in melanoma. For the study at large: DNA from 91 pretreatment tumor samples underwent TCRβ immunosequencing. Under 25 patients had matched tumor biopsies before treatment and at week 13 after nivolumab or ipilimumab alone.

This clone is labeled as medium-sized. Its antigen is still unknown. The treatment is: randomized to nivolumab then ipilimumab (arm A) or the reverse (arm B). Patients had received no earlier DNA-damaging chemotherapy. Study conclusions and caveats: Pretreatment TIL clonality tracked with response in the nivolumab-first arm.

The protocol was immunoSEQ multiplex PCR, while the TCRdb copy is restricted to in-frame clones and leaves out a portion. The sample carries 10,000 to 15,000 clones, about 25% recorded once. Germline CDR1 MDHEN, CDR2 SYDVKM. This CDR3 is built from 15 residues. V lost 4 bases and J 6 bases, leaving 18 bases between the germline ends. The V gene is TRBV28, the J gene TRBJ1-2; tentative D call: TRBD1 (5 bases). The receptor was derived from a human donor with melanoma. This material consisted of tumor tissue (inferred from file names), taken from a patient given nivolumab and ipilimumab in sequence. The DNA of the CDR3 is TGTGCCAGCAGTTCCCACTCGACAGTGTCGGATGGCTACACCTTC. Its translation is CASSSHSTVSDGYTF.